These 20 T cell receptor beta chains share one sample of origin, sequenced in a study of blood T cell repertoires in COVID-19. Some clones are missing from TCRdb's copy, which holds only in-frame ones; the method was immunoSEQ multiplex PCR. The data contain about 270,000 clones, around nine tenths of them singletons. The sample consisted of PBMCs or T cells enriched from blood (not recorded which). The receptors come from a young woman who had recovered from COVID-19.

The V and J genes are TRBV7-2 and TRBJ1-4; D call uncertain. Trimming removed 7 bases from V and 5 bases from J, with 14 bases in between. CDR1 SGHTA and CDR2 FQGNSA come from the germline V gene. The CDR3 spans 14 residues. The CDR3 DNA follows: TGTGCCAGCACCAATGGAGGGCTAAATGAAAAACTGTTTTTT. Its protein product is CASTNGGLNEKLFF.

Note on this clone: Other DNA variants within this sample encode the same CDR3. CDR3 amino acids: CASSSGQGSYEQYF. CDR3 nucleotides: TGTGCCAGCAGCTCGGGACAGGGTAGTTACGAGCAGTACTTC. The chain recombines TRBV7-6 with TRBJ2-7, with 9 bases fitting TRBD1. The V gene's germline CDR1 is SGHVS and CDR2 FNYEAQ. This CDR3 comprises 14 residues. J was trimmed by 4 bases and V by 4 bases; bases with no gene match: 5.

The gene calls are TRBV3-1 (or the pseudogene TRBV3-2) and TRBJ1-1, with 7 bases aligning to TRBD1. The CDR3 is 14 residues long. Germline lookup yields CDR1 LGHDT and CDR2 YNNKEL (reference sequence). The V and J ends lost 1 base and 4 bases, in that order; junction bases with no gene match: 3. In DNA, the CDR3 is TGTGCCAGCAGCCAAGTAAACAGGGGCACTGAAGCTTTCTTT. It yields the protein CASSQVNRGTEAFF.

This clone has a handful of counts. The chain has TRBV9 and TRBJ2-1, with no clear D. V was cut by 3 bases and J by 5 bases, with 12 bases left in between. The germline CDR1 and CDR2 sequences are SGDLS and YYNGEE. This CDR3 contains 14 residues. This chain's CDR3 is CASSGTSAHNEQFF. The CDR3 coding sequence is TGTGCCAGCAGCGGAACATCTGCCCACAATGAGCAGTTCTTC.

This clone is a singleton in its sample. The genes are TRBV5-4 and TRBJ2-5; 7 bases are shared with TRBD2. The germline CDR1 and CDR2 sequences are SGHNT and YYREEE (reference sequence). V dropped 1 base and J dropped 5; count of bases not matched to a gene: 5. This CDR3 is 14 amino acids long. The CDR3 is CASSLPGRGETQYF. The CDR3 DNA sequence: TGTGCCAGCAGCTTGCCAGGGCGGGGGGAGACCCAGTACTTC.

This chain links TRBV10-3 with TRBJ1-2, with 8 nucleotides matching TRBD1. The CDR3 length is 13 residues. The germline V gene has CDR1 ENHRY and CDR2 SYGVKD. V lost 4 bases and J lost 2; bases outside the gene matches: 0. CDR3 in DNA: TGTGCCATCAGTGGACAGGGGAACTATGGCTACACCTTC. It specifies CAISGQGNYGYTF.

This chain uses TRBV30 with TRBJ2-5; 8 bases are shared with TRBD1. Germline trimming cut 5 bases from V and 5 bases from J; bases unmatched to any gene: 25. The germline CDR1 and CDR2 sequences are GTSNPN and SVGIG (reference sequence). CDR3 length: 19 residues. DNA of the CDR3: TGTGCCTGGCCCTTGGACAAAATAAAGTCACTGACAGGGGAGGAGACCCAGTACTTC. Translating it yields CAWPLDKIKSLTGEETQYF.

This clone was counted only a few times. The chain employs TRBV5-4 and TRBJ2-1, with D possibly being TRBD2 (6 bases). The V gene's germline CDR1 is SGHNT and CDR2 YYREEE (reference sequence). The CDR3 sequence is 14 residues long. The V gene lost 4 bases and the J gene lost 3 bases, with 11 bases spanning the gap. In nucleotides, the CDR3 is TGTGCCAGCAGCGACGGGACTTACTACAATGAGCAGTTCTTC. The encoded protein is CASSDGTYYNEQFF.

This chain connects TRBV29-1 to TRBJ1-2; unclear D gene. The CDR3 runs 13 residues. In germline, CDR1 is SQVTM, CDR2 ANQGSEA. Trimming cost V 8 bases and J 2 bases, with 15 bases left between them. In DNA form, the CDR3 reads TGCAGCCCCAATGAGGCGGTGAACTATGGCTACACCTTC. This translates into CSPNEAVNYGYTF.

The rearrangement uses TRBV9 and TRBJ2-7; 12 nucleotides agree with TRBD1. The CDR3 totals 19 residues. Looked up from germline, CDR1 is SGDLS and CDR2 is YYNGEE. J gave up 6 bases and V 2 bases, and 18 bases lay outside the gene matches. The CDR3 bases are TGTGCCAGCAGCGTGCTATGGGACAGGGGGCTCCACTCTTGGCGCGAGCAGTACTTC. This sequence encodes CASSVLWDRGLHSWREQYF.

The CDR3 loop is CASSLRATTNEQYF. The CDR3 DNA follows: TGTGCCAGCAGTTTGCGGGCGACAACCAACGAGCAGTACTTC. The rearrangement joins TRBV27 to TRBJ2-7, with D possibly TRBD2 on 5 matching bases. Germline lookup yields CDR1 MNHEY and CDR2 SMNVEV (reference sequence). V gave up 3 bases and J gave up 5 bases, with 14 bases separating them. There are 14 residues in the CDR3.

CDR3 sequence (DNA): TGTGCCAGCAGTTTAACCTTTCCAGGGACAGGAGGATATGGCTACACCTTC. Its protein is CASSLTFPGTGGYGYTF. The chain joins TRBV28 to TRBJ1-2; 8 nucleotides align to TRBD1. Trimming at V came to 2 bases and at J to 5 bases, leaving 13 bases not matched to a gene. This CDR3 spans 17 amino acids. Looked up from germline, CDR1 is MDHEN and CDR2 is SYDVKM.

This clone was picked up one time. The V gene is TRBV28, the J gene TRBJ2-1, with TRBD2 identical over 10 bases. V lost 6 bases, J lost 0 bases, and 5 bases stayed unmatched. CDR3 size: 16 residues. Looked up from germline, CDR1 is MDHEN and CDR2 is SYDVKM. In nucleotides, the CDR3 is TGTGCCAGCAGCGACCCTAGCGGGGGCTCCTACAATGAGCAGTTCTTC. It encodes CASSDPSGGSYNEQFF.

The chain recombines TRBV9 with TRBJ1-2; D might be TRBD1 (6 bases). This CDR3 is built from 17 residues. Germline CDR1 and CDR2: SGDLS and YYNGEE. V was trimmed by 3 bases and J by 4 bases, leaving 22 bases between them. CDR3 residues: CASSAPQGGGQPYGYTF. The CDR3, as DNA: TGTGCCAGCAGCGCCCCTCAGGGAGGGGGTCAACCCTATGGCTACACCTTC.

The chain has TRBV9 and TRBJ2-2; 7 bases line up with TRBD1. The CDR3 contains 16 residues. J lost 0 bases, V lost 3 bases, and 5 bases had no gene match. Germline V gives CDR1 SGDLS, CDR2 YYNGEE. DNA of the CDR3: TGTGCCAGCAGCGCTCAGACAGGGACGAACACCGGGGAGCTGTTTTTT. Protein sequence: CASSAQTGTNTGELFF. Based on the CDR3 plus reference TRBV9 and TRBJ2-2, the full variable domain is DSGVTQTPKHLITATGQRVTLRCSPRSGDLSVYWYQQSLDQGLQFLIQYYNGEERAKGNILERFSAQQFPDLHSELNLSSLELGDSALYFCASSAQTGTNTGELFFGEGSRLTVL.

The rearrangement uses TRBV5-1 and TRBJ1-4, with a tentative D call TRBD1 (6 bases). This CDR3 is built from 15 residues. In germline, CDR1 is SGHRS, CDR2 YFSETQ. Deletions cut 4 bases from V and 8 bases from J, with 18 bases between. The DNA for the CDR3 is TGCGCCAGCAGCGTTCATGGGGGGGCAGGAGAAAAACTGTTTTTT. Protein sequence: CASSVHGGAGEKLFF. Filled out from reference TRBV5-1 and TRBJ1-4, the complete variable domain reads KAGVTQTPRYLIKTRGQQVTLSCSPISGHRSVSWYQQTPGQGLQFLFEYFSETQRNKGNFPGRFSGRQFSNSRSEMNVSTLELGDSALYLCASSVHGGAGEKLFFGSGTQLSVL.

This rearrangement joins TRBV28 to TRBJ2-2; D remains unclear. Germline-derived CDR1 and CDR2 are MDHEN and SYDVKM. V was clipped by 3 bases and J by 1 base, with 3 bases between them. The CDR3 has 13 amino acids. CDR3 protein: CASSFRNTGELFF. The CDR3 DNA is TGTGCCAGCAGTTTCAGGAACACCGGGGAGCTGTTTTTT.

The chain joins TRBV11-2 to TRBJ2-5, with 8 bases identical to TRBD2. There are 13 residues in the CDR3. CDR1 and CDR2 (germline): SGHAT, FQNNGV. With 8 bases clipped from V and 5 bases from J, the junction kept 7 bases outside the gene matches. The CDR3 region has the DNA TGTGCCAGCCTCGGGGGGGGTGATGAGACCCAGTACTTC. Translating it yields CASLGGGDETQYF.

DNA of the CDR3: TGTGCCAGCAGCTTATACGGGGGGGGCCTAGGGGCCAACGTCCTGACTTTC. It yields the protein CASSLYGGGLGANVLTF. This chain uses TRBV7-9 with TRBJ2-6, with 8 nucleotides matching TRBD2. CDR1 and CDR2 from the germline V gene are SEHNR and FQNEAQ (reference sequence). The CDR3 spans 17 residues. Germline trimming cut 2 bases from V and 4 bases from J; bases unmatched to any gene: 7.

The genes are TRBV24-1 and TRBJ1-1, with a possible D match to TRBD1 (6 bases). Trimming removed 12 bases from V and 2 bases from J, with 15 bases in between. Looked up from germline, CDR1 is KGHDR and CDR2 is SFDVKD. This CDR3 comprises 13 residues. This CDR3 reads CAAGARGNTEAFF. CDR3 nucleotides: TGTGCCGCAGGGGCCAGGGGAAACACTGAAGCTTTCTTT.